This passage covers 21 T cell receptor beta chains from one sample sequenced in a study of T cell clones after liver transplantation. Produced via immunoSEQ multiplex PCR; TCRdb's table is partial and in-frame only. Of approximately 50,000 clones in the sample, over 55% were seen once. Sequencing used CD4+ T cells from blood, obtained 52 to 60 months after liver transplant. Receptor source: a human patient who received a liver transplant. Some T cells may originate from the graft donor.

This sequence joins TRBV11-2 and TRBJ2-7; D is perhaps TRBD1 or TRBD2 (6 bases each). The CDR3 has 15 residues. CDR1 and CDR2 (germline): SGHAT, FQNNGV. The V end lost 1 base, the J end lost 1 base, and 11 bases lay between the germline ends. The CDR3 sequence: CASSLGQGRSYEQYF. The CDR3 nucleotides are TGTGCCAGCAGCTTAGGGCAGGGGAGGTCCTACGAGCAGTACTTC.

The V call is TRBV10-3, the J call TRBJ1-5; D call uncertain. Germline CDR1 and CDR2: ENHRY and SYGVKD. CDR3 length: 12 amino acids. The ends were cut back, 4 bases at V and 4 bases at J, with 5 bases in the middle. This CDR3 reads CAISATNQPQHF. Written as DNA, the CDR3 is TGTGCCATCAGTGCCACTAATCAGCCCCAGCATTTT.

The chain recombines TRBV27 with TRBJ1-1, with 7 bases identical to TRBD1. This CDR3 is built from 15 residues. V shed 6 bases, J shed 6 bases, and the junction held 13 bases outside the gene matches. Germline V lookup: CDR1 MNHEY, CDR2 SMNVEV (reference sequence). The CDR3 DNA is TGTGCCAGCAGCCGAAGGCAGGGGGGACTTCCTGAAGCTTTCTTT. Its translation is CASSRRQGGLPEAFF.

The chain combines TRBV28 with TRBJ2-7; a weak D match, TRBD2 (5 bases). The CDR3 sequence is 16 residues long. From germline, CDR1 is MDHEN and CDR2 SYDVKM. V dropped 4 bases and J dropped 3 bases, with 19 bases sitting between them. In DNA, the CDR3 is TGTGCCAGCAGTTCTACCACCACGGGGATCCTCTACGAGCAGTACTTC. It yields the protein CASSSTTTGILYEQYF.

The genes are TRBV6-1 and TRBJ2-5; 15 bases line up with TRBD2. The CDR3 spans 17 residues. CDR1 is MNHNS and CDR2 is SASEGT in the germline V gene. The V segment lost 4 bases and the J segment 7 bases; nucleotides outside the gene matches: 10. The CDR3 sequence is CASSGTSGGAMAGTQYF. In DNA form, the CDR3 reads TGTGCCAGCAGTGGGACTAGCGGGGGGGCCATGGCTGGGACCCAGTACTTC.

The J gene is TRBJ2-2, the V gene TRBV6-6, with D hard to call. The V and J ends lost 2 bases and 4 bases respectively, with 11 bases between them. Germline V gene sequence: CDR1 MNHNY, CDR2 SVGAGI (reference sequence). This CDR3 is built from 15 residues. The CDR3 nucleotides read TGTGCCAGCAGTTACCGCCAGGTTCGCACCGGGGAGCTGTTTTTT. Its translation: CASSYRQVRTGELFF.

J is TRBJ2-7 and V is TRBV28; the D gene is possibly TRBD2 (6 bases). Germline CDR1 reads MDHEN; CDR2 reads SYDVKM. This CDR3 contains 13 residues. The V and J ends lost 7 bases and 5 bases respectively, with 15 bases between them. Here the CDR3 DNA reads TGTGCCAGCAACCAGGGACTGGTCGACGAGCAGTACTTC. Protein product: CASNQGLVDEQYF.

The chain combines TRBV18 with TRBJ1-2, with unresolved D. Deletions cut 1 base from V and 9 bases from J, with 12 bases between. Germline CDR1 is KGHSH and CDR2 is LQKENI. The CDR3 has 13 amino acids. The CDR3 protein is CASSPQDGISYTF. CDR3 bases: TGTGCCAGCTCACCACAAGACGGGATCAGCTACACCTTC.

This chain uses TRBV21-1 with TRBJ1-5; the table's D call, TRBD1, has no DNA check behind it. TRBV21-1 counts as a pseudogene. This CDR3 has 16 amino acids. CDR3 protein: CASSQTGGTSNQPQHF. The CDR3 coding sequence is TGTGCCAGCAGCCAGACAGGGGGCACGAGCAATCAGCCCCAGCATTTT.

V and J are TRBV18 and TRBJ2-3; possible D gene TRBD1, 5 bases. With 3 bases removed from V and 4 bases from J, the gap between germline ends came to 8 bases. The CDR3 totals 13 residues. Germline values: CDR1 KGHSH, CDR2 LQKENI. In DNA form, the CDR3 reads TGTGCCAGCTCACCGTCACAGGCAGATACGCAGTATTTT. As protein: CASSPSQADTQYF.

The chain employs TRBV25-1 and TRBJ1-4; D is undetermined. Looked up from germline, CDR1 is MGHDK and CDR2 is SYGVNS. The V end was cut by 1 base, the J end by 6 bases, with 21 bases between. The CDR3 extends over 18 amino acids. Here the CDR3 DNA reads TGTGCCAGCAGTGAATCTTTCAATAATGGAGGGAGAGATGAAAAACTGTTTTTT. Its translation: CASSESFNNGGRDEKLFF.

The gene calls are TRBV6-1 and TRBJ1-6; TRBD1 might be the D (5 bases). CDR3 size: 14 residues. V gave up 8 bases and J gave up 8 bases, with 16 bases separating them. Germline V gene sequence: CDR1 MNHNS, CDR2 SASEGT. In nucleotides, the CDR3 is TGTGCCAGCCTAGACTCGACAGTTTATTCACCCCTCCACTTT. Translating gives CASLDSTVYSPLHF.

The V call is TRBV2, the J call TRBJ1-5, with 7 bases matching TRBD1. In germline, CDR1 is SNHLY, CDR2 FYNNEI. The V gene end was trimmed by 6 bases and the J gene end by 0 bases; junction bases not matched to a gene: 2. The CDR3 length is 14 residues. The CDR3 DNA reads TGTGCCAGCAGAGACAGGGTTAGCAATCAGCCCCAGCATTTT. Amino acid sequence: CASRDRVSNQPQHF.

In its sample, this clone is large (0.1 to 1%). V usage is TRBV2 and J usage is TRBJ1-6, with D possibly matching TRBD1 (5 bases). The CDR3 is made up of 17 amino acids. V lost 4 bases and J lost 5, with 18 bases in between. CDR1 is SNHLY, CDR2 FYNNEI, per germline. This CDR3 is CASSVNGGPENNSPLHF. CDR3 nucleotide sequence: TGTGCCAGCAGTGTTAATGGGGGACCGGAGAATAATTCACCCCTCCACTTT.

The rearrangement joins TRBV6-1 to TRBJ1-4; D not resolved. Trimming removed 4 bases from V and 0 bases from J, with 9 bases in between. This CDR3 is 15 amino acids long. Germline-derived CDR1 and CDR2 are MNHNS and SASEGT. The CDR3 bases are TGTGCCAGCAGTGCCGCTTTGACAACTAATGAAAAACTGTTTTTT. Protein sequence: CASSAALTTNEKLFF.

The chain is built from TRBV28 and TRBJ1-2; tentative D call: TRBD1 (6 bases). V lost 6 bases and J 1 base, leaving 18 bases between the germline ends. The germline CDR1 and CDR2 sequences are MDHEN and SYDVKM. The CDR3 length is 16 residues. CDR3 loop: CASRRTGTSFNYGYTF. In DNA, the CDR3 is TGTGCCAGCAGGAGAACCGGGACAAGTTTTAACTATGGCTACACCTTC.

This clone is medium-sized (0.01 to 0.1%). Written as DNA, the CDR3 is TGCGCCAGCAGCGCCACAGGGGGGACTAACTATGGCTACACCTTC. Protein sequence: CASSATGGTNYGYTF. The V and J genes are TRBV5-1 and TRBJ1-2; 8 nucleotides agree with TRBD1. The CDR3 totals 15 residues. Germline assignment: CDR1 SGHRS and CDR2 YFSETQ. Trimming removed 4 bases from V and 0 bases from J; junction bases left unmatched: 5.

The rearrangement links TRBV7-9 to TRBJ1-2, with no clear D. Trimming shortened V by 2 bases and J by 3 bases, and 7 bases separated the two germline ends. The CDR3 has 13 amino acids. Germline lookup yields CDR1 SEHNR and CDR2 FQNEAQ (reference sequence). This CDR3 reads CASSLSSYYGYTF. CDR3 sequence (DNA): TGTGCCAGCAGCTTAAGCAGCTACTATGGCTACACCTTC.

The chain links TRBV19 to TRBJ2-6; 8 bases line up with TRBD1. The CDR3 is 20 amino acids. Germline V gives CDR1 LNHDA, CDR2 SQIVND (reference sequence). With V trimmed by 5 bases and J by 2 bases, 17 bases remained unmatched. CDR3 amino acids: CASSVLDRDRSITGANVLTF. As DNA, the CDR3 is TGTGCCAGTAGTGTTCTTGACCGGGACAGGTCAATAACTGGGGCCAACGTCCTGACTTTC. The full variable domain, completed using reference TRBV19 and TRBJ2-6, is DGGITQSPKYLFRKEGQNVTLSCEQNLNHDAMYWYRQDPGQGLRLIYYSQIVNDFQKGDIAEGYSVSREKKESFPLTVTSAQKNPTAFYLCASSVLDRDRSITGANVLTFGAGSRLTVL.

This clone was counted a single time. V usage is TRBV10-1 and J usage is TRBJ2-7; possible D gene TRBD1, 6 bases. V lost 5 bases to trimming and J lost 0 bases, with 17 bases between them. The CDR3 is made up of 16 amino acids. Germline lookup yields CDR1 WNHNN and CDR2 SYGVQD (reference sequence). The CDR3 here is CASSTMDSLVSYEQYF. CDR3 coding DNA: TGCGCCAGCAGTACGATGGACAGCCTCGTCTCCTACGAGCAGTACTTC.

The chain employs TRBV28 and TRBJ2-7; 9 nucleotides align to TRBD1. Germline CDR1 MDHEN, CDR2 SYDVKM. Trimming took 2 bases from V and 3 from J; bases not matched to a gene: 2. The CDR3 is 14 amino acids. The CDR3 protein is CASSLGTGIYEQYF. Here the CDR3 DNA reads TGTGCCAGCAGTTTAGGGACAGGGATCTACGAGCAGTACTTC.